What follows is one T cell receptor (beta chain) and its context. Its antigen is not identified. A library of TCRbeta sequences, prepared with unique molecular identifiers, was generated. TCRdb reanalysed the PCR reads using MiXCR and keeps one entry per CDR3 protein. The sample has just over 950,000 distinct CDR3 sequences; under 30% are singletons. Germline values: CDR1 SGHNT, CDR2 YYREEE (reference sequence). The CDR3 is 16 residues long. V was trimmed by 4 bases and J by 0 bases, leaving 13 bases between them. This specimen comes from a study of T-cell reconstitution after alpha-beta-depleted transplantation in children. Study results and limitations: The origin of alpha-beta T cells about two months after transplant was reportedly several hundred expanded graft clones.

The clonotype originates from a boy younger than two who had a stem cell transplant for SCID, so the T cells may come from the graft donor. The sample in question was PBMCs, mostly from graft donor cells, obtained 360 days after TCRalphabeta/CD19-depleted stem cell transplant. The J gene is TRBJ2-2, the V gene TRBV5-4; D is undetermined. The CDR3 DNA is TGTGCCAGCAGCCACCCGAAGGGTTCGAACACCGGGGAGCTGTTTTTT. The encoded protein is CASSHPKGSNTGELFF.